Detailed here is one T cell receptor beta chain. These data originate in a study of blood T cell repertoires in COVID-19. Across the study: Material from acute and convalescent COVID-19 was sourced from the United States, Italy and Spain.

CDR1 and CDR2 (germline): ENHRY, SYGVKD. The CDR3 totals 15 residues. V trimming: 6 bases; J trimming: 0 bases; junction bases outside the gene matches: 5. In the study's own analysis: Amplified reference gene primers provided the basis for estimating nucleated cell counts. Assay: immunoSEQ multiplex PCR; the TCRdb copy retains only in-frame clones and omits some. Clone size and the V and J calls come from that table; the DNA yielded D and trimming. This table holds 65,000 to 95,000 clones, about 89% found once. Sequencing input: peripheral blood. The sequence came from a man between 65 and 79 years old with active or convalescent COVID-19. J is TRBJ1-1 and V is TRBV10-3; TRBD1 matches 9 bases. In DNA form, the CDR3 reads TGTGCCATCAGGCCCGGGACAGGGATGAACACTGAAGCTTTCTTT. This sequence encodes CAIRPGTGMNTEAFF.